Listed below are T cell receptor beta chains from one sample, sequenced in a study of T cell changes during pregnancy in multiple sclerosis. The assay was immunoSEQ multiplex PCR, and TCRdb's table has in-frame clones only and misses some. This sample yields tens of thousands of clones, of which roughly 90% are seen a single time; almost 0.3% belongs to the top ten. The specimen was CD4+ T cells from peripheral blood mononuclear cells, collected in the third trimester of pregnancy. Receptors originate from a female donor in good health, enrolled as a control in a pregnancy study. The CDR3 runs from the conserved cysteine through the conserved F or W. The D gene is left open where the match is weak. Rows give clone size only sometimes, using once, few, many, or a class for an expanded clone.

CDR3 DNA,CDR3 protein,J gene,V gene,D gene,clone size
TGCGCCAGCAGCCGACACGACAGGGCCAGCTCTGGAAACACCATATATTTT,CASSRHDRASSGNTIYF,TRBJ1-3,TRBV5-1,TRBD1,-
TGTGCCAGCAGAAACGACAGGGAAAACACTGAAGCTTTCTTT,CASRNDRENTEAFF,TRBJ1-1,TRBV6-5,TRBD1,-
TGTGCCAGCAGCGTAGCGACTAGCGGGGGGGAGACCCAGTACTTC,CASSVATSGGETQYF,TRBJ2-5,TRBV9,TRBD2,once
TGTGCCAGCAGTGAATGGGGAGAAGCGGGCTACACCTTC,CASSEWGEAGYTF,TRBJ1-2,TRBV6-1,-,once
TGTGCCAGCAGCAAGGCGACACCCATGAACACTGAAGCTTTCTTT,CASSKATPMNTEAFF,TRBJ1-1,TRBV7-3,-,-
TGCGCCAGCAGCCAAGAAGGGAGTCAGCCCCAGCATTTT,CASSQEGSQPQHF,TRBJ1-5,TRBV4-1,-,once
TGCGCCAGCAGCTTGGACACCTTCAATCAGCCCCAGCATTTT,CASSLDTFNQPQHF,TRBJ1-5,TRBV5-1,-,-
TGTGCCAGTAGTATAGTAGGACAGGGGATACGGAATCAGCCCCAGCATTTT,CASSIVGQGIRNQPQHF,TRBJ1-5,TRBV19,TRBD1,-
TGTGCCAGCAGCTTAGACCCGGGGAGGATAACTTTCTTT,CASSLDPGRITFF,TRBJ1-1,TRBV11-2,-,few
TGTGCCATCAGGCCCAGAAGACAGTCCAATCAGCCCCAGCATTTT,CAIRPRRQSNQPQHF,TRBJ1-5,TRBV10-3,-,-
TGTGCCAGCAGACCTGACAGGGGCGAGACAGGAAACACCATATATTTT,CASRPDRGETGNTIYF,TRBJ1-3,TRBV5-4,TRBD1,-
TGTGCCAGCTCACCACCGAGCTTAGGCGGGGGCCATTCCTACGAGCAGTACTTC,CASSPPSLGGGHSYEQYF,TRBJ2-7,TRBV18,-,-
TGTGCCTGGGGAACAGGTCGGAACACCGGGGAGCTGTTTTTT,CAWGTGRNTGELFF,TRBJ2-2,TRBV30,-,-
TGTGCCAGCAGTTCCCAGGAAAAGGGACTAAATCAGCCCCAGCATTTT,CASSSQEKGLNQPQHF,TRBJ1-5,TRBV27,-,-
TGTGCCAGCAAAATAGCGGGGGACACCGGGGAGCTGTTTTTT,CASKIAGDTGELFF,TRBJ2-2,TRBV7-2,TRBD2,-
TGTGCCAGCAGCTTGGGGGTTATAGCATCCTACGAGCAGTACTTC,CASSLGVIASYEQYF,TRBJ2-7,TRBV5-5,-,few
TGTGCCAGCAGCTTAGCAGGGGATATCCACGAGCAGTACTTC,CASSLAGDIHEQYF,TRBJ2-7,TRBV7-8,-,-